The 16 T cell receptor beta chains below all came from one sample that was sequenced in a study of T cells after posttransplantation cyclophosphamide. The naive gate required viable CD3+CD4+ or CD3+CD8+ cells with CCR7+CD45RA+CD45RO-CD95-CD27+CD28+ phenotype. Sequenced by immunoSEQ multiplex PCR; TCRdb stores in-frame clones only, minus some. Counted here are tens of thousands of clones, 97% occurring once; the ten biggest clones make up approximately 0.13%. What was sequenced was naive CD4+ T cells sorted from PBMCs. The receptor set was obtained from a man in his fifties in good health, CMV-negative, and a related stem cell transplant donor.

The rearrangement links TRBV5-1 to TRBJ2-2; D uncertain. V was trimmed by 6 bases and J by 2 bases, leaving 17 bases between them. The CDR3 covers 16 residues. CDR1 is SGHRS and CDR2 is YFSETQ in the germline V gene. CDR3 protein: CASTLLAGFNTGELFF. The CDR3 bases are TGCGCCAGCACACTACTTGCTGGATTTAACACCGGGGAGCTGTTTTTT.

The chain employs TRBV5-4 and TRBJ2-3; TRBD1 might be the D (5 bases). Trimming removed 0 bases at V and 6 bases at J, with 8 bases between. CDR3 size: 13 residues. Germline V lookup: CDR1 SGHNT, CDR2 YYREEE (reference sequence). The CDR3 nucleotides are TGTGCCAGCAGCTTGGACAGGTGGGATACGCAGTATTTT. Its translation is CASSLDRWDTQYF.

The chain couples TRBV7-2 to TRBJ2-1, with 8 bases aligning to TRBD2. The CDR3 spans 13 residues. V lost 4 bases to trimming and J lost 7 bases; unmatched junction nucleotides: 3. Germline CDR1 and CDR2: SGHTA and FQGNSA. The DNA of the CDR3 is TGTGCCAGCAGCTGGGGACTAGAGAATGAGCAGTTCTTC. Encoded protein: CASSWGLENEQFF.

This clone came up once. The chain employs TRBV11-3 and TRBJ2-1; 12 nucleotides match TRBD2. Germline lookup yields CDR1 SGHNT and CDR2 YENEEA. Unmatched junction bases numbered 0, after V lost 1 base and J lost 5 bases. The CDR3 is 15 amino acids. CDR3 DNA sequence: TGTGCCAGCAGCTTAGGGACTAGCGGGGACAATGAGCAGTTCTTC. Translating it yields CASSLGTSGDNEQFF.

The chain carries TRBV5-1 and TRBJ2-1; TRBD1 agrees at 10 bases. V lost 0 bases and J lost 8; bases outside the gene matches: 8. This CDR3 is built from 16 residues. CDR1 is SGHRS and CDR2 is YFSETQ in the germline V gene. The CDR3 sequence is CASSLAGGQGYHEQFF. The CDR3 DNA reads TGCGCCAGCAGCTTGGCCGGGGGACAGGGGTACCATGAGCAGTTCTTC.

About this clone: As the CDR3 is not closed by the conserved phenylalanine or tryptophan, this likely results from a read error. The DNA is omitted, as the CDR3 cannot be located on it reliably, and the CDR3 follows TCRdb's listing. This rearrangement joins TRBV28 to TRBJ1-2. Germline-derived CDR1 and CDR2 are MDHEN and SYDVKM. Inclusive of both ends, the CDR3 amounts to 11 amino acids. The CDR3 protein is CASSSTGGVTL.

This chain joins TRBV5-1 and TRBJ2-5, with TRBD1 identical over 10 bases. The CDR3 covers 15 residues. Germline V CDR1 and CDR2: SGHRS, YFSETQ. J was trimmed by 3 bases and V by 2 bases; bases with no gene match: 4. This CDR3 is CASSFSGTGEETQYF. CDR3 DNA: TGCGCCAGCAGCTTCTCCGGGACAGGGGAAGAGACCCAGTACTTC.

About this clone itself: At one boundary the junction diverges from the germline segment, which might be a read error. The chain recombines TRBV4-2 with TRBJ2-3, with 11 bases that match TRBD2. Germline CDR1 and CDR2: LGHNA and YNFKEQ. The CDR3 is made up of 17 amino acids. DNA for the CDR3: TGTACCAGCAGCCAGAGGAGTAGCGGGGGGGCCGGGGATACGCAGTATTTT. Translation gives CTSSQRSSGGAGDTQYF.

V usage is TRBV28 and J usage is TRBJ2-3; 10 bases align to TRBD1. The length of the CDR3 is 14 residues. V lost 5 bases, J lost 4 bases, and 3 bases stayed unmatched. In germline, CDR1 is MDHEN, CDR2 SYDVKM. The CDR3 DNA reads as TGTGCCAGCAGTCCGGGACAGGGGCCAGATACGCAGTATTTT. It specifies CASSPGQGPDTQYF.

The V call is TRBV19, the J call TRBJ1-6; D is possibly TRBD1 (6 bases). The germline V gene has CDR1 LNHDA and CDR2 SQIVND (reference sequence). The CDR3 sequence is 13 residues long. Trimming stripped 6 bases from V and 9 bases from J, with 12 bases between. Here the CDR3 DNA reads TGTGCCAGTAGGGGGGCAGGTTCTTCACCCCTCCACTTT. The encoded protein is CASRGAGSSPLHF. The full variable domain, with the rest looked up from reference TRBV19 and TRBJ1-6, is DGGITQSPKYLFRKEGQNVTLSCEQNLNHDAMYWYRQDPGQGLRLIYYSQIVNDFQKGDIAEGYSVSREKKESFPLTVTSAQKNPTAFYLCASRGAGSSPLHFGNGTRLTVT.

V gene TRBV25-1 combines with J gene TRBJ2-2; D is perhaps TRBD1 (6 bases). CDR1 is MGHDK, CDR2 SYGVNS, per germline. The CDR3 spans 14 residues. Trimming took 6 bases from V and 4 from J, leaving 12 bases between them. The CDR3 sequence is CASRQGTLTGELFF. The DNA for the CDR3 is TGTGCCAGCAGGCAGGGGACGCTCACCGGGGAGCTGTTTTTT.

This rearrangement joins TRBV25-1 to TRBJ2-6; tentatively, D is TRBD2 (6 bases). The CDR3 extends over 16 amino acids. CDR1 and CDR2 (germline): MGHDK, SYGVNS. The ends were cut back, 1 base at V and 3 bases at J, with 10 bases in the middle. CDR3 loop: CASSEWGDGGANVLTF. The CDR3 nucleotides are TGTGCCAGCAGTGAATGGGGGGACGGTGGGGCCAACGTCCTGACTTTC.

This chain uses TRBV7-6 with TRBJ2-7, with 8 nucleotides matching TRBD1. This CDR3 comprises 15 residues. Germline V lookup: CDR1 SGHVS, CDR2 FNYEAQ. V was clipped by 4 bases and J by 2 bases; unmatched bases: 7. The CDR3 nucleotides are TGTGCCAGCAGCTCTTTGGACAGGGACCCCTACGAGCAGTACTTC. This translates into CASSSLDRDPYEQYF.

The gene calls are TRBV7-9 and TRBJ2-7; 7 bases agree with TRBD1. The V gene's germline CDR1 is SEHNR and CDR2 FQNEAQ (reference sequence). Losses at the gene ends were 5 bases for V and 4 bases for J; bases not matched to a gene: 14. This CDR3 region has 16 residues. CDR3 amino acids: CASSPNPGTEPYEQYF. The CDR3, as DNA: TGTGCCAGCAGCCCAAACCCCGGGACAGAGCCATACGAGCAGTACTTC. The variable domain in full, completed from reference TRBV7-9 and TRBJ2-7, reads DTGVSQNPRHKITKRGQNVTFRCDPISEHNRLYWYRQTLGQGPEFLTYFQNEAQLEKSRLLSDRFSAERPKGSFSTLEIQRTEQGDSAMYLCASSPNPGTEPYEQYFGPGTRLTVT.

This clone was seen only once. The chain uses TRBV5-4 and TRBJ2-7; D gene ambiguous. Trimming took 4 bases from V and 3 from J, leaving 11 bases between them. CDR3 size: 13 residues. Germline V lookup: CDR1 SGHNT, CDR2 YYREEE (reference sequence). CDR3 in DNA: TGTGCCAGCAGCCCCCCGTCCCGCTACGAGCAGTACTTC. Its protein is CASSPPSRYEQYF.

The sample holds one count of this clone. The V gene is TRBV5-1, the J gene TRBJ2-3; 7 positions agree with TRBD1. Germline V CDR1 and CDR2: SGHRS, YFSETQ. The CDR3 totals 15 residues. J lost 0 bases, V lost 5 bases, and 6 bases had no gene match. CDR3 in DNA: TGCGCCAGCAGACTGACAGGGATTAGCACAGATACGCAGTATTTT. It yields the protein CASRLTGISTDTQYF.